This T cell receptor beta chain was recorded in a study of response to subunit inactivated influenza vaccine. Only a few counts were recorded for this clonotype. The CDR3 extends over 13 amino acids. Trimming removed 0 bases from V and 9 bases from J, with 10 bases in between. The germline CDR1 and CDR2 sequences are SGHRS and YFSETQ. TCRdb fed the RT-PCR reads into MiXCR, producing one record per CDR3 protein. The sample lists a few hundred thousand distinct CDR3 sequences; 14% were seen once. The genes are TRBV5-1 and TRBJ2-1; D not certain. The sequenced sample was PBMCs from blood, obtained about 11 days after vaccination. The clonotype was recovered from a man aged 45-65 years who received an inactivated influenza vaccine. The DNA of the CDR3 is TGCGCCAGCAGCTTGGTATATTTTGGTGAGCAGTTCTTC. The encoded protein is CASSLVYFGEQFF.